Listed below are T cell receptor beta chains from one sample, sequenced in a study of cytomegalovirus exposure and HLA in healthy donors. Clones were read by immunoSEQ multiplex PCR, and TCRdb kept only the in-frame ones, dropping some. Here the sample spans fewer than 180,000 clones, 55% to 75% being singletons. Input material: PBMCs. These receptors were collected from a woman aged 55 to 70 in good health and CMV-seropositive. The CDR3 runs from the conserved cysteine through the conserved F or W. D genes are given only for firm matches. The size field is filled for only some rows; it gives once, few, many or a size class.

TRBJ1-2,few,TRBV20-1,.,CSASSIYGYTF,TGCAGTGCTAGCAGTATCTATGGCTACACCTTC
TRBJ2-1,.,TRBV6-5,TRBD2,CASSRLAANEQFF,TGTGCCAGCAGTAGACTAGCGGCCAATGAGCAGTTCTTC
TRBJ2-7,few,TRBV30,.,CAWSVYVAGSSYEQYF,TGTGCCTGGAGTGTGTATGTGGCGGGTAGCTCCTACGAGCAGTACTTC
TRBJ1-5,few,TRBV28,TRBD1,CASSYRGRDSSNQPQHF,TGTGCCAGCAGTTATAGGGGCCGGGACAGTAGCAATCAGCCCCAGCATTTT
TRBJ2-1,.,TRBV11-1,.,CASSSHWYNEQFF,TGTGCCAGCAGCTCGCACTGGTACAATGAGCAGTTCTTC
TRBJ2-7,.,TRBV2,TRBD2,CASTLLPSGKTYEQYF,TGTGCCAGCACCCTATTACCTAGCGGGAAAACCTACGAGCAGTACTTC
TRBJ1-3,once,TRBV2,TRBD1,CASSGQGIENTIYF,TGTGCCAGCAGTGGACAGGGAATCGAAAACACCATATATTTT
TRBJ1-3,.,TRBV28,.,CASSLAAGNTIYF,TGTGCCAGCAGTTTGGCGGCAGGAAACACCATATATTTT
TRBJ2-5,.,TRBV29-1,TRBD2,CSVPGAGEQYF,TGCAGCGTTCCTGGGGCGGGGGAGCAGTACTTC
TRBJ1-4,.,TRBV5-5,.,CASSLNGVGNEKLFF,TGTGCCAGCAGCTTGAACGGGGTGGGGAATGAAAAACTGTTTTTT
TRBJ1-2,.,TRBV5-4,.,CASSLRTVYGYTF,TGTGCCAGCAGCTTGAGGACAGTCTATGGCTACACCTTC
TRBJ1-1,few,TRBV9,.,CASSPTTSTEAFF,TGTGCCAGCAGCCCGACGACTAGCACTGAAGCTTTCTTT
TRBJ2-1,.,TRBV5-4,TRBD1,CASSRQGAPWNEQFF,TGTGCCAGCAGCAGACAGGGGGCCCCTTGGAATGAGCAGTTCTTC
TRBJ2-1,.,TRBV7-2,TRBD2,CASSLGGTSGSSNEQFF,TGTGCCAGCAGCTTAGGGGGGACTAGCGGGAGTTCGAATGAGCAGTTCTTC
TRBJ2-1,.,TRBV10-1,TRBD2,CASRSGLAGANEQFF,TGCGCCAGCAGGTCCGGACTAGCGGGAGCTAATGAGCAGTTCTTC
TRBJ2-7,.,TRBV6-6,TRBD2,CASKNPTGTSGYEQYF,TGTGCCAGCAAAAATCCGACCGGGACTAGCGGCTACGAGCAGTACTTC
TRBJ2-1,once,TRBV7-2,.,CASSFSQGTEQFF,TGTGCCAGCAGCTTTTCTCAGGGGACTGAGCAGTTCTTC
TRBJ2-7,once,TRBV4-3,TRBD2,CASSQGGSSYEQYF,TGCGCCAGCAGCCAAGGCGGGAGTTCCTACGAGCAGTACTTC
TRBJ2-3,.,TRBV6-1,.,CASRLAGGGTDTQYF,TGTGCCAGCAGACTAGCCGGAGGGGGCACAGATACGCAGTATTTT
TRBJ2-7,.,TRBV18,.,CASSPARTYEQYF,TGTGCCAGCTCACCAGCACGGACTTACGAGCAGTACTTC
TRBJ2-5,.,TRBV11-1,.,CASSPLGDWRMETQYF,TGTGCCAGCAGCCCACTGGGGGACTGGCGCATGGAGACCCAGTACTTC
TRBJ2-7,few,TRBV28,.,CASSKPGYEQYF,TGTGCCAGCAGCAAGCCAGGCTACGAGCAGTACTTC
TRBJ1-2,.,TRBV4-3,TRBD1,CASSQADRVRGYTF,TGCGCCAGCAGCCAAGCCGACAGGGTCAGAGGCTACACCTTC
TRBJ1-1,.,TRBV6-5,.,CASSSPGQNTEAFF,TGTGCCAGCAGTTCACCGGGACAAAACACTGAAGCTTTCTTT
TRBJ2-2,.,TRBV30,TRBD2,CAWSGDYNTGELFF,TGTGCCTGGAGTGGGGACTACAACACCGGGGAGCTGTTTTTT
TRBJ1-1,.,TRBV27,TRBD1,CASSLYAGGLNTEAFF,TGTGCCAGCAGTTTATACGCAGGGGGCCTGAACACTGAAGCTTTCTTT
TRBJ2-3,.,TRBV7-6,TRBD1,CASRPGQGTAQYF,TGTGCCAGCAGGCCGGGACAGGGCACGGCGCAGTATTTT
TRBJ2-1,.,TRBV6-5,TRBD2,CASSPLAAYNEQFF,TGTGCCAGCAGCCCTCTAGCGGCCTACAATGAGCAGTTCTTC
TRBJ2-7,.,TRBV7-9,TRBD1,CASSLSYGTGSGEQYF,TGTGCCAGCAGCTTAAGCTACGGGACAGGTTCTGGCGAGCAGTACTTC
TRBJ2-2,.,TRBV28,TRBD1,CASSAGQGTGELFF,TGTGCCAGCAGTGCCGGACAGGGAACCGGGGAGCTGTTTTTT
TRBJ2-6,.,TRBV7-2,.,CASSLVSSGANVLTF,TGTGCCAGCAGCTTAGTCAGCTCTGGGGCCAACGTCCTGACTTTC
TRBJ2-7,.,TRBV4-2,.,CASSQDRVGPYEQYF,TGTGCCAGCAGCCAAGATCGGGTGGGGCCCTACGAGCAGTACTTC
TRBJ2-5,.,TRBV5-6,TRBD2,CASSLRSSGTYQETQYF,TGTGCCAGCAGCTTGAGGTCTAGCGGGACCTACCAAGAGACCCAGTACTTC
TRBJ1-1,few,TRBV30,.,CAWTQGMNTEAFF,TGTGCCTGGACTCAGGGTATGAACACTGAAGCTTTCTTT
TRBJ2-5,.,TRBV7-9,.,CSSSFSLETQYF,TGTTCCAGCAGCTTCAGTTTGGAGACCCAGTACTTC
TRBJ2-7,.,TRBV28,TRBD2,CASSPTGLAGGLVYEQYF,TGTGCCAGCAGTCCCACGGGACTAGCGGGAGGTTTAGTCTACGAGCAGTACTTC
TRBJ2-7,few,TRBV7-2,TRBD1,CASSFTGTVPYEQYF,TGTGCCAGCAGCTTTACCGGGACAGTCCCCTACGAGCAGTACTTC